This paragraph reports one T cell receptor (beta chain). The sample comes from a study of cytomegalovirus exposure and HLA in healthy donors. The CDR3 runs to 15 residues. Germline V gene data show CDR1 as LGHNA and CDR2 as YSLEER. The trim removed 2 bases at V and 9 bases at J, leaving 8 bases unmatched. The method was immunoSEQ multiplex PCR; TCRdb's version includes in-frame clones alone and lacks a portion of them. In the table there are 150,000 to 200,000 clones, around 96% of which are singletons. The source material was PBMCs. V usage is TRBV4-3 and J usage is TRBJ2-4; 9 bases agree with TRBD1. The sequence came from a woman aged 18-29 years in good health and CMV-seronegative. This CDR3 reads CASSQSGGQGSIQYF. The CDR3 DNA reads TGCGCCAGCAGCCAAAGCGGAGGACAGGGGTCCATTCAGTACTTC.